Shown below are 15 T cell receptor beta chains from a single sample sequenced in a study of T cells in Graves' hyperthyroidism and ophthalmopathy. RNA transcripts yielded amplified TCR beta CDR3 regions. With the HTBI primer set, the TCR CDR3 went through a first round of RT-PCR. TCRdb ran MiXCR on the multiplex PCR reads and lists one entry per CDR3 protein. The sample lists a few hundred thousand distinct CDR3 sequences, 15% to 20% occurring once. The sequenced material came from blood. Receptors were obtained from a woman in her 30s with Graves' ophthalmopathy.

J is TRBJ2-3 and V is TRBV30; D is unresolved. Between the trimmed V and J ends, which lost 2 bases and 0 bases, there was a span of 18 bases. This CDR3 has 17 residues. In germline, CDR1 is GTSNPN, CDR2 SVGIG (reference sequence). The CDR3 DNA is TGTGCCTGGAGTCCTTTATTTGGCCGAGCTAGCACAGATACGCAGTATTTT. Residues: CAWSPLFGRASTDTQYF.

Ten or more counts support this clonotype. The chain joins TRBV5-1 to TRBJ2-7; no clear D gene. V dropped 4 bases and J dropped 6 bases, with 20 bases sitting between them. The CDR3 is 15 amino acids. CDR1 and CDR2 (germline): SGHRS, YFSETQ. The CDR3 DNA is TGCGCCAGCAGCCAGCGTTCGGGCGCCCCTTTCGAGCAGTACTTC. Translating gives CASSQRSGAPFEQYF.

This clonotype has at least ten counts. The V gene is TRBV10-3, the J gene TRBJ2-7; tentatively, D is TRBD2 (7 bases). This CDR3 spans 12 amino acids. Germline V lookup: CDR1 ENHRY, CDR2 SYGVKD. The ends were cut back, 10 bases at V and 3 bases at J, with 13 bases in the middle. CDR3 amino acids: CATHREGYEQYF. CDR3 nucleotides: TGTGCCACCCACAGGGAGGGCTACGAGCAGTACTTC.

This clonotype was counted at least ten times. The V and J genes are TRBV20-1 and TRBJ2-1; 8 positions agree with TRBD2. Trimming took 2 bases from V and 2 from J; bases not matched to a gene: 8. The germline V gene has CDR1 DFQATT and CDR2 SNEGSKA (reference sequence). This CDR3 is built from 16 residues. CDR3 DNA sequence: TGCAGTGCTAGAACGCTAAGCGGGAGCCCCTACAATGAGCAGTTCTTC. This codes for CSARTLSGSPYNEQFF.

As regards this clonotype: This may stem from a read error, because a much larger clone lies one nucleotide away. The V gene is TRBV11-1, the J gene TRBJ2-3; D possibly matches TRBD1 or TRBD2 (6 bases each). The V gene's germline CDR1 is SGHAT and CDR2 FQDESV (reference sequence). The length of the CDR3 is 15 residues. DNA of the CDR3: TGTGTCAGCACCTTAAGGGGGGATGTAACAGATACGCAGTATTTT. Translating gives CVSTLRGDVTDTQYF.

This clonotype turned up a few times. The J gene is TRBJ1-6, the V gene TRBV19; 10 bases fit TRBD1. After removal of 10 bases from V and 7 bases from J, the junction contained 4 bases not matched to a gene. The CDR3 consists of 13 residues. The germline V gene has CDR1 LNHDA and CDR2 SQIVND (reference sequence). The CDR3 sequence is CATPGQGNSPLHF. The CDR3 DNA follows: TGTGCCACCCCGGGACAGGGGAATTCACCCCTCCACTTT.

This clonotype was observed many times. This rearrangement joins TRBV20-1 to TRBJ2-3, with D uncertain. The CDR3 loop spans 14 amino acids. V dropped 5 bases and J dropped 8 bases, with 20 bases sitting between them. The germline V gene encodes CDR1 DFQATT and CDR2 SNEGSKA (reference sequence). The DNA for the CDR3 is TGCAGTGCTCTGGAGTACAGCCCTCTCCTTACGCAGTATTTT. This gives the protein CSALEYSPLLTQYF.

V is TRBV28 and J is TRBJ1-6; TRBD1 agrees at 7 bases. This CDR3 contains 15 residues. Per the germline V gene, CDR1 is MDHEN and CDR2 is SYDVKM. With 5 bases clipped from V and 10 bases from J, the junction kept 11 bases outside the gene matches. The CDR3 sequence: CASSVGSGGNSPLHF. For the CDR3, the DNA is TGTGCCAGCAGTGTAGGTTCAGGGGGAAACTCACCCCTCCACTTT. The entire variable domain, with the rest obtained from reference TRBV28 and TRBJ1-6, is as follows: DVKVTQSSRYLVKRTGEKVFLECVQDMDHENMFWYRQDPGLGLRLIYFSYDVKMKEKGDIPEGYSVSREKKERFSLILESASTNQTSMYLCASSVGSGGNSPLHFGNGTRLTVT.

This clonotype was observed many times. This chain joins TRBV5-4 and TRBJ2-7; 14 nucleotides line up with TRBD2. V shed 4 bases, J shed 6 bases, and the junction held 6 bases outside the gene matches. Germline CDR1 SGHNT, CDR2 YYREEE (reference sequence). CDR3 length: 15 amino acids. Here the CDR3 reads CASSNGTSGSTEQYF. DNA for the CDR3: TGTGCCAGCAGCAACGGGACTAGCGGGAGTACCGAGCAGTACTTC.

This clonotype occurred a few times. The chain joins TRBV7-2 to TRBJ1-6; no definite D call. The CDR3 has 16 residues. Trimming cost V 1 base and J 2 bases, with 9 bases left between them. Germline CDR1 is SGHTA and CDR2 is FQGNSA. The CDR3, as DNA: TGTGCCAGCAGCTTAGGTCCCCGGACCTATAATTCACCCCTCCACTTT. This codes for CASSLGPRTYNSPLHF.

This clonotype was recorded a few times. The gene calls are TRBV20-1 and TRBJ2-5; tentatively, D is TRBD1 (5 bases). The CDR3 consists of 15 residues. Germline V CDR1 and CDR2: DFQATT, SNEGSKA (reference sequence). Trimming took off 8 bases at V and 2 bases at J, with 21 bases between the two ends. This CDR3 is CSLFGWGARQETQYF. CDR3 nucleotides: TGCAGTCTCTTTGGCTGGGGCGCTAGGCAAGAGACCCAGTACTTC.

This clonotype appeared a single time. The V gene is TRBV28, the J gene TRBJ2-1, with D possibly matching TRBD1 (6 bases). CDR1 is MDHEN, CDR2 SYDVKM, per germline. CDR3 length: 14 residues. The V end was cut by 6 bases, the J end by 8 bases, with 17 bases between. In DNA, the CDR3 is TGTGCCAGCAGCTCCCGGGACAACTGGGATGAGCAGTTCTTC. Translation: CASSSRDNWDEQFF. The full variable domain, its missing parts supplied by reference TRBV28 and TRBJ2-1, is DVKVTQSSRYLVKRTGEKVFLECVQDMDHENMFWYRQDPGLGLRLIYFSYDVKMKEKGDIPEGYSVSREKKERFSLILESASTNQTSMYLCASSSRDNWDEQFFGPGTRLTVL.

This clonotype was observed many times. The chain is built from TRBV11-2 and TRBJ2-7; D is perhaps TRBD2 (6 bases). This CDR3 has 13 amino acids. Germline CDR1 is SGHAT and CDR2 is FQNNGV. Trimming shortened V by 4 bases and J by 1 base, and 8 bases separated the two germline ends. The CDR3 DNA sequence: TGTGCCAGCAGCTATCTAGCGTCCTACGAGCAGTACTTC. This translates into CASSYLASYEQYF.

This clonotype was counted many times. The chain couples TRBV7-2 to TRBJ2-7, with D unclear. The CDR3 contains 15 residues. V gave up 1 base and J gave up 3 bases, with 13 bases separating them. CDR1 is SGHTA, CDR2 FQGNSA, per germline. DNA for the CDR3: TGTGCCAGCAGCTTAGAAGTAGGCCCTTTCTACGAGCAGTACTTC. Its protein product is CASSLEVGPFYEQYF.

This clonotype was observed many times. The genes are TRBV12-3 or TRBV12-4 and TRBJ2-5; D remains ambiguous. This CDR3 spans 13 amino acids. The V end lost 7 bases, the J end lost 5 bases, and 14 bases lay between the germline ends. The CDR3 nucleotides read TGTGCCAGCACCCTTGGTAGCCGGGAGACCCAGTACTTC. Its protein is CASTLGSRETQYF.